Given below is one TCR beta chain in context. The record originates from a study of shared clonotypes between healthy human individuals. With 4 bases removed from V and 5 bases from J, the gap between germline ends came to 17 bases. CDR1 is LGHNA, CDR2 YNFKEQ, per germline. The CDR3 loop spans 16 amino acids. Terminally differentiated effector memory CD45RA+ cells were excluded by CCR7 positive selection of CD45RO-negative cells. This table comes from immunoSEQ multiplex PCR, and its TCRdb copy is limited to in-frame clones, with some not included. The data show about 580,000 clones, roughly 98% seen once.

The chain employs TRBV4-2 and TRBJ1-4; a possible D gene is TRBD1 (5 bases). The TCR was taken from a young man in good health. Sequencing was carried out using naive CD8+ T cells sorted from blood. This chain's CDR3 is CASSLAEGLGNEKLFF. The CDR3 DNA reads TGTGCCAGCAGCCTGGCAGAGGGGCTGGGAAATGAAAAACTGTTTTTT.